The clone carrying this T cell receptor (beta chain) showed up just once. Trimming removed 1 base from V and 6 bases from J; junction bases left unmatched: 8. Germline V gene sequence: CDR1 SGHRS, CDR2 YFSETQ. This CDR3 has 16 amino acids. The sample is drawn from a study of shared clonotypes between healthy human individuals. Deep level was the assay's run setting. This table comes from immunoSEQ multiplex PCR, and its TCRdb copy is limited to in-frame clones, with some not included. The data hold some 2.1 million clones, with 85% to 95% observed a single time. Sequencing input: naive CD4+ T cells sorted from blood. Sample subset: CD45RA+ positively selected. J is TRBJ2-2 and V is TRBV5-1; TRBD2 matches at 8 bases. The source is a man between 18 and 35 years old in good health. The CDR3, as DNA: TGCGCCAGCAGCTTGCTTTCGGGAGGGCCCGCCGGGGAGCTGTTTTTT. Protein: CASSLLSGGPAGELFF.